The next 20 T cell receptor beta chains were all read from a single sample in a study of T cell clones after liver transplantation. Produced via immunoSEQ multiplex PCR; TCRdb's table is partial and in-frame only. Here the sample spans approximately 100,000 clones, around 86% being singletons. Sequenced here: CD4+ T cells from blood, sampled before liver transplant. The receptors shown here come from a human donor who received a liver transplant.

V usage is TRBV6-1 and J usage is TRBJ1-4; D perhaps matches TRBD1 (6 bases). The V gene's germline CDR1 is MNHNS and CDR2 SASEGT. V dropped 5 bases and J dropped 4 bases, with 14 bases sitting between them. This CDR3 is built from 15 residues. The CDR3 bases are TGTGCCAGCAGTTTGCGGACAGACGGTAATGAAAAACTGTTTTTT. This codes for CASSLRTDGNEKLFF.

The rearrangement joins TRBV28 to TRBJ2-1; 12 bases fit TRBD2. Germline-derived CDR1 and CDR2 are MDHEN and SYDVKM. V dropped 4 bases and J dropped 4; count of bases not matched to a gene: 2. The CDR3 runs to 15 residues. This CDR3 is CASSSLAGGYNEQFF. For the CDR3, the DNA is TGTGCCAGCAGTTCACTAGCGGGAGGTTACAATGAGCAGTTCTTC.

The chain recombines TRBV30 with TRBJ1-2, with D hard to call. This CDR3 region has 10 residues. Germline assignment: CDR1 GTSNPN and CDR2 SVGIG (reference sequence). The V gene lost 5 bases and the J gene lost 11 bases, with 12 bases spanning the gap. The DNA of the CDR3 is TGTGCCTGGGGCAACCGAATTTACACCTTC. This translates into CAWGNRIYTF.

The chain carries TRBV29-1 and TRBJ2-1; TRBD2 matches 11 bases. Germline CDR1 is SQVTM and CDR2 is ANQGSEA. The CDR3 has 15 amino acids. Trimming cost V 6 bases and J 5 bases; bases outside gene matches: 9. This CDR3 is CSVGKTGLADNEQFF. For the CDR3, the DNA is TGCAGCGTGGGAAAAACGGGACTAGCGGACAATGAGCAGTTCTTC.

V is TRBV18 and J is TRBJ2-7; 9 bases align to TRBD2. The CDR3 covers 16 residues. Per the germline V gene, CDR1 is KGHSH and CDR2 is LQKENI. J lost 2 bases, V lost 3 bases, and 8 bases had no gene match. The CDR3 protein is CASSPPLSGSPYEQYF. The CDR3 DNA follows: TGTGCCAGCTCACCTCCACTTAGCGGGAGCCCCTACGAGCAGTACTTC.

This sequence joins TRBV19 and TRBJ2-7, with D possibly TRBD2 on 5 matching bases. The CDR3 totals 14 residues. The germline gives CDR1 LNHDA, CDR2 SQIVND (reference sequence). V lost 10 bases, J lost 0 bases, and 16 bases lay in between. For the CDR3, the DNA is TGTGCCACCTCACGGCCGGGGAGCTCCTACGAGCAGTACTTC. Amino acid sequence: CATSRPGSSYEQYF.

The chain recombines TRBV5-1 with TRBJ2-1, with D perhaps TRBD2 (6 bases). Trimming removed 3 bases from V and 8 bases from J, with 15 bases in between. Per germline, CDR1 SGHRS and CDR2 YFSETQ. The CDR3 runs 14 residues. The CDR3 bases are TGCGCCAGCAGCTCCGGGGGAATGGGTGATGAGCAGTTCTTC. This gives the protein CASSSGGMGDEQFF.

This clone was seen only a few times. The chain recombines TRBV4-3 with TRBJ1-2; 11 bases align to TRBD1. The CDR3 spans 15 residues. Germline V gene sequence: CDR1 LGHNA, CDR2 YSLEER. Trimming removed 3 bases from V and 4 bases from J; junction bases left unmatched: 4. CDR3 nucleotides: TGCGCCAGCAGCCAGGGACAGGGGGTGACCTATGGCTACACCTTC. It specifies CASSQGQGVTYGYTF.

The DNA for the CDR3 is TGTGCCAGCAGCTTAGTTCGTTATCCTTTCACCGGGGAGCTGTTTTTT. Protein: CASSLVRYPFTGELFF. The chain couples TRBV11-1 to TRBJ2-2; unclear D gene. V lost 1 base and J 4 bases, leaving 13 bases between the germline ends. The germline CDR1 and CDR2 sequences are SGHAT and FQDESV (reference sequence). There are 16 residues in the CDR3.

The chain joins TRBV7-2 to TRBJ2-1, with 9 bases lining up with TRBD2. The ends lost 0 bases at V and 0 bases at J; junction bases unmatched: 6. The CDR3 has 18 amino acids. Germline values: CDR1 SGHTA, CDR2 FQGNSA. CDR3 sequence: CASSLAGLAGISYNEQFF. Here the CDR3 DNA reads TGTGCCAGCAGCTTAGCGGGGCTAGCGGGAATCTCCTACAATGAGCAGTTCTTC. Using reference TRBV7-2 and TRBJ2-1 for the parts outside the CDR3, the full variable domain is GAGVSQSPSNKVTEKGKDVELRCDPISGHTALYWYRQSLGQGLEFLIYFQGNSAPDKSGLPSDRFSAERTGGSVSTLTIQRTQQEDSAVYLCASSLAGLAGISYNEQFFGPGTRLTVL.

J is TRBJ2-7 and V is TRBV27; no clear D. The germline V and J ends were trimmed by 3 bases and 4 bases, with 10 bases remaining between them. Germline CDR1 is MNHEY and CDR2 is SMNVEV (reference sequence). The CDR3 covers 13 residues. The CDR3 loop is CASSLRGRYEQYF. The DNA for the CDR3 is TGTGCCAGCAGTTTGAGAGGCCGTTACGAGCAGTACTTC.

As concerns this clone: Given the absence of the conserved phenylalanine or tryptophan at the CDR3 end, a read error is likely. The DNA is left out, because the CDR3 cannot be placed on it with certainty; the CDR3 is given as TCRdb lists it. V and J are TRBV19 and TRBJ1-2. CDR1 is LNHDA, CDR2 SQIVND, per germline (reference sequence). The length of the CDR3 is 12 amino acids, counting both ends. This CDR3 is CASSIKGGAPIV.

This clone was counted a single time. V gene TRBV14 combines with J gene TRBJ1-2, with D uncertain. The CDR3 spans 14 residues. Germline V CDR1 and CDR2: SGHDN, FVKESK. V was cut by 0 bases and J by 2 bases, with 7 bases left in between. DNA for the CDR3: TGTGCCAGCAGCCAAGACGGCAGAAACTATGGCTACACCTTC. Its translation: CASSQDGRNYGYTF.

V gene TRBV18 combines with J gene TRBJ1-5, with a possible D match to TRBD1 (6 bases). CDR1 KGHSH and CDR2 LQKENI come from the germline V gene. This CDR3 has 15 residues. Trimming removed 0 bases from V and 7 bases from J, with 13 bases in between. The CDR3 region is CASSPPQGVGQPQHF. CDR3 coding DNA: TGTGCCAGCTCACCACCACAGGGCGTAGGGCAGCCCCAGCATTTT.

CDR3 protein: CATSRLLGQMNTEAFF. In DNA form, the CDR3 reads TGTGCCACCAGCAGACTTCTGGGACAGATGAACACTGAAGCTTTCTTT. This chain joins TRBV15 and TRBJ1-1; TRBD1 matches 7 bases. Germline-derived CDR1 and CDR2 are LNHNV and YYDKDF (reference sequence). The CDR3 is 16 amino acids. The junction had 6 bases not matched to a gene; V was cut back by 2 bases and J by 0 bases.

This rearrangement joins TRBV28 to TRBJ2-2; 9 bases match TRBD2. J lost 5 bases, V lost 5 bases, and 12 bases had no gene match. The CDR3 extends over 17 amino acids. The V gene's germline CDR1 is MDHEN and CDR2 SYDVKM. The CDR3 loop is CASSTVLGLARTGELFF. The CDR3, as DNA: TGTGCCAGCAGTACGGTACTGGGACTAGCTAGAACCGGGGAGCTGTTTTTT.

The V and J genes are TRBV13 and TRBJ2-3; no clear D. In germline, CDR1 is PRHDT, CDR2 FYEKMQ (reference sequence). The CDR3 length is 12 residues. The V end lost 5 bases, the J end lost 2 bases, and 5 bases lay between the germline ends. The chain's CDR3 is CASSPPTDTQYF. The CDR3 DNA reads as TGTGCCAGCAGCCCTCCCACAGATACGCAGTATTTT.

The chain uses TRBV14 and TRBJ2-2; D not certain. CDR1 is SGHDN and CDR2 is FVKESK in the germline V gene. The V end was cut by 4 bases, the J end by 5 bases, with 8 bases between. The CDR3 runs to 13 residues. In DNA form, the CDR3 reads TGTGCCAGCAGCCCCCGGCGGACCGGGGAGCTGTTTTTT. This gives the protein CASSPRRTGELFF.

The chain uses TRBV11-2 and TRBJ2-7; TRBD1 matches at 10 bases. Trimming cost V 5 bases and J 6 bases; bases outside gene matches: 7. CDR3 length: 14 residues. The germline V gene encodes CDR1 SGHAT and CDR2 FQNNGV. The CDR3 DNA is TGTGCCAGCAGCCCTCAGGACAGGGGGGCCGAGCAGTACTTC. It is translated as CASSPQDRGAEQYF.

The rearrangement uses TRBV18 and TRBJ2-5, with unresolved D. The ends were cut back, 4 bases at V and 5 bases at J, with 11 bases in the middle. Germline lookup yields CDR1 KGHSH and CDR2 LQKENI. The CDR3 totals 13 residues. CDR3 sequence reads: CASSRDAGETQYF. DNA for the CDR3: TGTGCCAGCTCACGGGATGCTGGGGAGACCCAGTACTTC.